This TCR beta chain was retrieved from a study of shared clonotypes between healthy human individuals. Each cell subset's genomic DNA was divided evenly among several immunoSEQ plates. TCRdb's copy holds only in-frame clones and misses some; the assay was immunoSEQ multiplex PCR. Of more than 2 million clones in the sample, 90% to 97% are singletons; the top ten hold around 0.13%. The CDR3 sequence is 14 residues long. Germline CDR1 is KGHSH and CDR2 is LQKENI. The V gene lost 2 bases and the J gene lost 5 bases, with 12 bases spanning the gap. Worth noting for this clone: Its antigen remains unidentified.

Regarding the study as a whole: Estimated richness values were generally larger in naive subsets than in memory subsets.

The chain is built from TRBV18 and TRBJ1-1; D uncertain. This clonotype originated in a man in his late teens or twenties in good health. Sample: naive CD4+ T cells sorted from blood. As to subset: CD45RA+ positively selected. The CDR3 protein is CASSPNDLGTEAFF. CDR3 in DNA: TGTGCCAGCTCACCAAACGACCTAGGGACTGAAGCTTTCTTT.